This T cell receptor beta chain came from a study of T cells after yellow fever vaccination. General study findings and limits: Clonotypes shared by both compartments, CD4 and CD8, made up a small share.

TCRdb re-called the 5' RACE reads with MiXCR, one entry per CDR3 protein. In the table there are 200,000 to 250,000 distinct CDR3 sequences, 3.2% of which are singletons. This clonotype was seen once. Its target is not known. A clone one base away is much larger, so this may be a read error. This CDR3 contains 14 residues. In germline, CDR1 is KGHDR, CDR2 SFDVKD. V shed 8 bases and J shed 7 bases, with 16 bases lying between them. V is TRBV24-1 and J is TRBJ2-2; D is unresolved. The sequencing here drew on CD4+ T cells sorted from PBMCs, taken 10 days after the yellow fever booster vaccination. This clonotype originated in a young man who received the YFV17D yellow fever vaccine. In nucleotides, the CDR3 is TGTGCCACCATTGACGAAGTAGGGTACGGGGAGCTGTTTTTT. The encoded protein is CATIDEVGYGELFF.